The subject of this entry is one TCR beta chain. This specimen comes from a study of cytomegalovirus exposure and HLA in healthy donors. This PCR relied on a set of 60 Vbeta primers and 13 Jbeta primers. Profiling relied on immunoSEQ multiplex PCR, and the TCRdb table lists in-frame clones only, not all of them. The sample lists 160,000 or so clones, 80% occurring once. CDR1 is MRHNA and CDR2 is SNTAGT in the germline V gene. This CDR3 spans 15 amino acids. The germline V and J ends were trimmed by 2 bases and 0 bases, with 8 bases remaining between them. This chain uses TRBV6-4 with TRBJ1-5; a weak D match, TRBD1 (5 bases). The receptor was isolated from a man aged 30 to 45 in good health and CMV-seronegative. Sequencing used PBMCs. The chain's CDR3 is CASSDGRGSNQPQHF. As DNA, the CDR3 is TGTGCCAGCAGTGACGGTAGGGGTAGCAATCAGCCCCAGCATTTT.